The present T cell receptor (beta chain) was sequenced within a study of blood T cell repertoires in COVID-19. As for the study in general: The samples span acute and convalescent COVID-19 from the United States, Italy and Spain. Sample material is recorded as cDNA or gDNA derived from T cells, B-cell-depleted T cells, or PBMCs.

The V end lost 6 bases, the J end lost 12 bases, and 23 bases lay between the germline ends. This CDR3 spans 15 amino acids. Germline loops: CDR1 SNHLY, CDR2 FYNNEI. Methods used by the authors: Nucleated cell counts were estimated from reference gene primer amplification. Profiling relied on immunoSEQ multiplex PCR, and the TCRdb table lists in-frame clones only, not all of them. D and trimming were read from the DNA, whereas the V and J calls and clone size are those reported in that table. The data show 150,000 to 200,000 clones, approximately 81% seen once. The Seattle patients, enrolled during active infection, were followed longitudinally.

The clonotype originates from a woman in her forties or fifties with COVID-19, enrolled during active disease. Sequences were obtained from peripheral blood. The chain recombines TRBV2 with TRBJ1-4; D is ambiguous. The CDR3 coding sequence is TGTGCCAGCAGCCCTCAATCGGGATCAGGAAAGGAACTGTTTTTT. Amino acid sequence: CASSPQSGSGKELFF.